This section outlines one T cell receptor (beta chain) sequence together with its context. This CDR3 is 15 amino acids long. Germline CDR1 is LGHDT and CDR2 is YNNKEL (reference sequence). Trimming took off 0 bases at V and 8 bases at J, with 13 bases between the two ends. These data originate in a study of blood T cell repertoires in COVID-19. Data came from immunoSEQ multiplex PCR; TCRdb stores just in-frame clones and leaves some out. Among over 150,000 clones listed, around 84% were seen once. The sequence was obtained from a man between 45 and 60 years old with active or convalescent COVID-19. Material for sequencing was peripheral blood. The genes are TRBV3-1 (or the pseudogene TRBV3-2) and TRBJ1-4; the D is unclear. The CDR3 reads CASSQDMRGGEKLFF. The CDR3 bases are TGTGCCAGCAGCCAAGATATGAGAGGCGGGGAAAAACTGTTTTTT.